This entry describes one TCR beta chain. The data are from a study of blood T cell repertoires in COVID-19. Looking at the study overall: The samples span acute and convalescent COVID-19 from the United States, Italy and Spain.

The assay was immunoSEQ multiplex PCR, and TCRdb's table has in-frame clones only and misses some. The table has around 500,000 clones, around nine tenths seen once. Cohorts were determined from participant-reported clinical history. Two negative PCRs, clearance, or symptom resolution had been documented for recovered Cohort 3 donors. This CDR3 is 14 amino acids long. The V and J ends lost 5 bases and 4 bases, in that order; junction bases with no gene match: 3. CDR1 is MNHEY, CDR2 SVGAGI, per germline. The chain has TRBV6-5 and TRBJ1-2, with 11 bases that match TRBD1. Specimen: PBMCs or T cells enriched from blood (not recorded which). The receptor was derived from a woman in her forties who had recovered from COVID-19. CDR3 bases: TGTGCCAGCAGTCCCGGGACAGGGGGCTATGGCTACACCTTC. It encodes CASSPGTGGYGYTF.